This TCR beta chain derives from a study of follicular helper T cells after annual influenza vaccination. Notes on the study in general: Successive annual vaccinations recalled a recurrent oligoclonal ICOS+CD38+ cTfh response with influenza-specific clonotypes. ICOS-CD38- cTfh most often held earlier Day 7 ICOS+CD38+ clones.

Comment on this clone: Its antigen is as yet unknown.

Indicated time point: 2015-2016 season, pre-vaccination. V lost 4 bases to trimming and J lost 3 bases; unmatched junction nucleotides: 9. Germline values: CDR1 SGHNT, CDR2 YYREEE (reference sequence). The CDR3 spans 15 residues. TCRdb's table, derived via immunoSEQ multiplex PCR, lists solely in-frame clones and lacks some. The sample holds more than 8,500 clones, 82% seen once. The receptor's source is an adult who received the influenza vaccine. The chain carries TRBV5-4 and TRBJ2-7; TRBD1 aligns across 8 bases. This specimen was CXCR5+ CD38- circulating T follicular helper cells from blood, taken on the day of influenza vaccination. Noted subset: circulating Tfh, non-naive CD4+CXCR5+PD-1+ (ICOS+CD38+ or ICOS-CD38-). The CDR3 DNA follows: TGTGCCAGCAGCCCCGGACAGGGAGTGGGCTACGAGCAGTACTTC. This translates into CASSPGQGVGYEQYF.